This T cell receptor beta chain was captured by sequencing in a study of shared clonotypes between healthy human individuals. Study background: Donor ages ranged 18 to 49 years: two women, a few men.

Germline CDR1 and CDR2: SGHTA and FQGNSA. CDR3 length equals 15 residues. Trimming took 2 bases from V and 0 from J, leaving 9 bases between them. Broader study findings: Some clonotypes were shared by all four sorted-subset donors, while others were not shared. The non-shared ones had lower generation probabilities than the shared ones. The sharing of about 5% of naive CD4 clonotypes was seen across several donors.

Profiling relied on immunoSEQ multiplex PCR, and the TCRdb table lists in-frame clones only, not all of them. The sample yields about 1.1 million clones, 70% to 80% seen once. Comment on this clone: Its target is unknown.

J is TRBJ2-3 and V is TRBV7-2, with D uncertain. The sample comprised memory CD4+ T cells from PBMCs. As for subset: CD45RA-negative fraction. The sequence came from a man aged 18 to 35 in good health. Some clones in this sample may be carry-over from other donors' samples. CDR3 sequence reads: CASSLHLDSTDTQYF. The CDR3 nucleotides read TGTGCCAGCAGCTTACATCTAGATAGCACAGATACGCAGTATTTT.